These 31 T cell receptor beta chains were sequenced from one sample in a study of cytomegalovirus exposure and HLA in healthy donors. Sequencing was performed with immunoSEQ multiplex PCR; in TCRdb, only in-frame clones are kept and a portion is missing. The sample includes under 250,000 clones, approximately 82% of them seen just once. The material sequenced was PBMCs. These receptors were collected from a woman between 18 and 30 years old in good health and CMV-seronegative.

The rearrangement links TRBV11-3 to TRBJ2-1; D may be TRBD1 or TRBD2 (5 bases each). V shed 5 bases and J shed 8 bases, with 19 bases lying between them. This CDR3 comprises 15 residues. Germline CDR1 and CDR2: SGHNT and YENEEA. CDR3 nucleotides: TGTGCCAGCAGCCAACGGGACGGAATACCCTATGAGCAGTTCTTC. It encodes CASSQRDGIPYEQFF.

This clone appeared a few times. As DNA, the CDR3 is TGTGCCAGCTCGATGGACACGAACTATGGCTACACCTTC. Residues: CASSMDTNYGYTF. The rearrangement joins TRBV6-1 to TRBJ1-2; D possibly corresponds to TRBD1 (5 bases). The germline gives CDR1 MNHNS, CDR2 SASEGT. The V and J ends lost 8 bases and 2 bases respectively, with 12 bases between them. The CDR3 runs 13 residues.

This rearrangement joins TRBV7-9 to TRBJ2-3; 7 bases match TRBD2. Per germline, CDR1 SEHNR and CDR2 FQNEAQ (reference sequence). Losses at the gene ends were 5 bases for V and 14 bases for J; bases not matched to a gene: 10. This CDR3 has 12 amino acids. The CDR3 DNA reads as TGTGCCAGCAGCCCCAAGATGGGGGGGTGGTATTTT. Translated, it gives CASSPKMGGWYF.

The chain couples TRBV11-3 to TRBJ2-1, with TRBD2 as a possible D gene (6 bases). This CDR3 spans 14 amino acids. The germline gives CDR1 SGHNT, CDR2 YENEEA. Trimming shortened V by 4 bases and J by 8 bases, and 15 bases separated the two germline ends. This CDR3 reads CASSSSTGVDEQFF. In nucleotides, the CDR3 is TGTGCCAGCAGCTCTTCCACGGGAGTCGATGAGCAGTTCTTC.

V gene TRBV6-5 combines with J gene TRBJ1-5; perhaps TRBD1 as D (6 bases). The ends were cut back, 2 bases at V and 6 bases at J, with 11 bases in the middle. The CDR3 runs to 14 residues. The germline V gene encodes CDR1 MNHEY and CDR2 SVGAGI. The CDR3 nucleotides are TGTGCCAGCAGTTACGAGGCAGGGGTTCAGCCCCAGCATTTT. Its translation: CASSYEAGVQPQHF.

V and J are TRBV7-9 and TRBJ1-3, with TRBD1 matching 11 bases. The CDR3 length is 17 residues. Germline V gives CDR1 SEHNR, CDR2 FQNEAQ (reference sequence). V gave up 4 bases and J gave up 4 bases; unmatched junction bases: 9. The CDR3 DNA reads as TGTGCCAGCAGCTCACCTGGACAGGGGGCCGGAGGAAACACCATATATTTT. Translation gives CASSSPGQGAGGNTIYF.

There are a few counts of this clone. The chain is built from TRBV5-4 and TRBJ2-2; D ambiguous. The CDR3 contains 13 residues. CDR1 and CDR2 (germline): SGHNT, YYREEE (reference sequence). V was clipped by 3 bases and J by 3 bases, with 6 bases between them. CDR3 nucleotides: TGTGCCAGCAGCTATATTTACACCGGGGAGCTGTTTTTT. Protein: CASSYIYTGELFF.

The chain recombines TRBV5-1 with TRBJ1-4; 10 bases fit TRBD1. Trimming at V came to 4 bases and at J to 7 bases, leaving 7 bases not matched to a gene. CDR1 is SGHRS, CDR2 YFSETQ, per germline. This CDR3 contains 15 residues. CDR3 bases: TGCGCCAGCAGCCAGACAGGGGGCGCGGGTGAAAAACTGTTTTTT. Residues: CASSQTGGAGEKLFF.

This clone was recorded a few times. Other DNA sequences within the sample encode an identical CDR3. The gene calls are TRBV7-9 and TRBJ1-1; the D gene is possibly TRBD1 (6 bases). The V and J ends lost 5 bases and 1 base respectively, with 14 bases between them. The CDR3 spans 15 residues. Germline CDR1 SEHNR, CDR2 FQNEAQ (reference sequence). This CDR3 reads CASSKQGLGNTEAFF. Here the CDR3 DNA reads TGTGCCAGCAGCAAGCAGGGGCTGGGGAACACTGAAGCTTTCTTT.

The CDR3, as DNA: TGTGCCAGCAGCACCAGGGTCGGGGATCAGCCCCAGCATTTT. Encoded protein: CASSTRVGDQPQHF. The V call is TRBV13, the J call TRBJ1-5; tentatively, D is TRBD1 (5 bases). There are 14 residues in the CDR3. Per the germline V gene, CDR1 is PRHDT and CDR2 is FYEKMQ (reference sequence). V dropped 5 bases and J dropped 5 bases, with 13 bases sitting between them. Full variable domain (remainder filled in from reference TRBV13 and TRBJ1-5): AAGVIQSPRHLIKEKRETATLKCYPIPRHDTVYWYQQGPGQDPQFLISFYEKMQSDKGSIPDRFSAQQFSDYHSELNMSSLELGDSALYFCASSTRVGDQPQHFGDGTRLSIL.

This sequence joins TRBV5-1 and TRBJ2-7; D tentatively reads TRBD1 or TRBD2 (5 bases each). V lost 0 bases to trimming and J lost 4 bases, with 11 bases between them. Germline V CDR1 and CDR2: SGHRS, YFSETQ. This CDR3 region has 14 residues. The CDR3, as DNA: TGCGCCAGCAGCTTGGGGGACCTGGGATACGAGCAGTACTTC. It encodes CASSLGDLGYEQYF.

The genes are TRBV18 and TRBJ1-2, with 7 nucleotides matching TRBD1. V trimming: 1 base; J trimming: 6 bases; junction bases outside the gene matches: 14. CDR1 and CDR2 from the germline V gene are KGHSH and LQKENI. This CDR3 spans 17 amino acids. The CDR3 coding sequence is TGTGCCAGCTCACCACGGGGCAGCGAGGGGGCTGATCATGGCTACACCTTC. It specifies CASSPRGSEGADHGYTF.

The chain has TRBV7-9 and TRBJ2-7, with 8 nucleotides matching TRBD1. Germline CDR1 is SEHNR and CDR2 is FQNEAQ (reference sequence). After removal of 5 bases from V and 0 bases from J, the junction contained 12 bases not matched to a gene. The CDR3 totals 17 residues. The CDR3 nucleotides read TGTGCCAGCAGCGCCCGACAGGGGCTGGGAAGCTCCTACGAGCAGTACTTC. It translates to CASSARQGLGSSYEQYF.

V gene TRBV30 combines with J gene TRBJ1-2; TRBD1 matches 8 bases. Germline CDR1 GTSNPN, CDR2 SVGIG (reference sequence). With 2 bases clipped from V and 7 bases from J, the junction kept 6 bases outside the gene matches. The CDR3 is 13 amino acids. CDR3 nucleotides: TGTGCCTGGAGTCTCCAGGGGGCGCGTGGCTACACCTTC. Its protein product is CAWSLQGARGYTF. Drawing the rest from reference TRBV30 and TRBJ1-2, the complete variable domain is SQTIHQWPATLVQPVGSPLSLECTVEGTSNPNLYWYRQAAGRGLQLLFYSVGIGQISSEVPQNLSASRPQDRQFILSSKKLLLSDSGFYLCAWSLQGARGYTFGSGTRLTVV.

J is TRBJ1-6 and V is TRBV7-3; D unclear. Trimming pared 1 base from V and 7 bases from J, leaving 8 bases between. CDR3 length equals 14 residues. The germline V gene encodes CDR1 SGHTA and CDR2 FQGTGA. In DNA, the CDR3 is TGTGCCAGCAGCTTAATGGGTTCGAATTCACCCCTCCACTTT. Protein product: CASSLMGSNSPLHF.

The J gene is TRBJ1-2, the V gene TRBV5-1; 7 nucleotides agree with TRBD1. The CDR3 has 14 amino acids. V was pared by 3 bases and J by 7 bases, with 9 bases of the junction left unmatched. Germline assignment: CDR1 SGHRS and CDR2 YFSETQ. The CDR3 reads CASSSSTGTFGYTF. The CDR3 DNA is TGCGCCAGCAGCTCCTCGACAGGGACCTTTGGCTACACCTTC.

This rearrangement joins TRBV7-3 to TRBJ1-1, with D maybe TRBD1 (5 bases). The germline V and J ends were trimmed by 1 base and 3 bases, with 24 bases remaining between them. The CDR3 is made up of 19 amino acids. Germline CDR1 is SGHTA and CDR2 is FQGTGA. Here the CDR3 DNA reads TGTGCCAGCAGCTTAAGGTCCCCCATCCTGAGGGGAGGTGACACTGAAGCTTTCTTT. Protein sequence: CASSLRSPILRGGDTEAFF. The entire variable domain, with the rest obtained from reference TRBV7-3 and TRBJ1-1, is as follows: GAGVSQTPSNKVTEKGKYVELRCDPISGHTALYWYRQSLGQGPEFLIYFQGTGAADDSGLPNDRFFAVRPEGSVSTLKIQRTERGDSAVYLCASSLRSPILRGGDTEAFFGQGTRLTVV.

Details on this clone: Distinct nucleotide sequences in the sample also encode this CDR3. The CDR3: CASSLLGSGANVLTF. CDR3 bases: TGTGCCAGCAGTTTATTAGGGTCCGGGGCCAACGTCCTGACTTTC. The chain uses TRBV27 and TRBJ2-6; D uncertain. Germline V gene lookup returns CDR1 MNHEY and CDR2 SMNVEV (reference sequence). The length of the CDR3 is 15 residues. V lost 1 base and J 4 bases, leaving 8 bases between the germline ends.

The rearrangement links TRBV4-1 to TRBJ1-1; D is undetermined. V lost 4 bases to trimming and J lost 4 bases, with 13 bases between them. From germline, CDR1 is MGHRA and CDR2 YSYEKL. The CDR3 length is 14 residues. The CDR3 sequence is CASSLGLRGTEAFF. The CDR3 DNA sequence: TGCGCCAGCAGCCTAGGCCTTCGGGGCACTGAAGCTTTCTTT.

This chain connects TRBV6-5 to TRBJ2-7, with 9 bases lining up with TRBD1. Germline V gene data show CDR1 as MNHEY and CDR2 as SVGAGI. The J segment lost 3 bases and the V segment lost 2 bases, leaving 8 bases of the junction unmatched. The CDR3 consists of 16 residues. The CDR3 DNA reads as TGTGCCAGCAGTTACGAGGTGGGGACAGGGATCTACGAGCAGTACTTC. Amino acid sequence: CASSYEVGTGIYEQYF.

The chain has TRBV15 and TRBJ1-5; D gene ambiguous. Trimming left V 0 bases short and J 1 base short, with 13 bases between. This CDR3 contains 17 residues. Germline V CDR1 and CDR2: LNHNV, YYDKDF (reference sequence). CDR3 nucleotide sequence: TGTGCCACCAGCAGAGATTTAGGGCCGTGGAGCAATCAGCCCCAGCATTTT. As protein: CATSRDLGPWSNQPQHF.

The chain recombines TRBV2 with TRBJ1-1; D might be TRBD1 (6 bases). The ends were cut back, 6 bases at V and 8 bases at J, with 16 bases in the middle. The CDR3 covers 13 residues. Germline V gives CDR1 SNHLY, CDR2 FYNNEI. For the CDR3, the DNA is TGTGCCAGCAGAAAGGGGGGAAGGGGCGAAGCTTTCTTT. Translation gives CASRKGGRGEAFF. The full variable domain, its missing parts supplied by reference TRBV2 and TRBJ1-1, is EPEVTQTPSHQVTQMGQEVILRCVPISNHLYFYWYRQILGQKVEFLVSFYNNEISEKSEIFDDQFSVERPDGSNFTLKIRSTKLEDSAMYFCASRKGGRGEAFFGQGTRLTVV.

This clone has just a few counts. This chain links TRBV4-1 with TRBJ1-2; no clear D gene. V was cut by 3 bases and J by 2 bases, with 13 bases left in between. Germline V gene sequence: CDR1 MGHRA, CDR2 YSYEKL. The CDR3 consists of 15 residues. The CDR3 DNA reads TGCGCCAGCAGCCACCCCGAGGGCGAGAACTATGGCTACACCTTC. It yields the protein CASSHPEGENYGYTF.

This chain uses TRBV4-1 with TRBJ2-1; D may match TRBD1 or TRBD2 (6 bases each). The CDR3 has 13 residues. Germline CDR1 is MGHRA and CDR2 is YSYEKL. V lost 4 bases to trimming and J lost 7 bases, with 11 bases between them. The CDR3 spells CASSPTGRNEQFF. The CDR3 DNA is TGCGCCAGCAGCCCAACAGGGAGGAATGAGCAGTTCTTC.

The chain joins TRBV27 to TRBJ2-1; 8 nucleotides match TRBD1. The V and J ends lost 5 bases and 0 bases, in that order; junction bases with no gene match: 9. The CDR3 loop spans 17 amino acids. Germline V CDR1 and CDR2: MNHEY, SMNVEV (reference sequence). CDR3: CASSPSTGEVSYNEQFF. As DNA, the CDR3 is TGTGCCAGCAGTCCCTCGACAGGGGAGGTCTCCTACAATGAGCAGTTCTTC.

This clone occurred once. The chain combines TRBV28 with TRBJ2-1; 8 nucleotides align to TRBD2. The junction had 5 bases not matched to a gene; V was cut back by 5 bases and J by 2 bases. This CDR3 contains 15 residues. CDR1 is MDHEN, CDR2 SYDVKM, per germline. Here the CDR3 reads CASSLGLGPYNEQFF. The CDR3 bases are TGTGCCAGCAGTCTGGGACTAGGGCCCTACAATGAGCAGTTCTTC.

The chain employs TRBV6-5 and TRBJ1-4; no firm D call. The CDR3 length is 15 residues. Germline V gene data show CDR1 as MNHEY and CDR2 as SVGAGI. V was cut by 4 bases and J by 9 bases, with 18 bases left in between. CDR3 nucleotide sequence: TGTGCCAGCAGTTTGATGGCCTTGGAAAACAAAAAACTGTTTTTT. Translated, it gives CASSLMALENKKLFF.

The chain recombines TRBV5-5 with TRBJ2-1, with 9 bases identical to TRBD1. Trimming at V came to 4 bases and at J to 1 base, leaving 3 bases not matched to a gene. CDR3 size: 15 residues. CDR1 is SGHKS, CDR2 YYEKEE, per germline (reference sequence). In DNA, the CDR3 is TGTGCCAGCAGCCCTGGGACAGGGTCCTACAATGAGCAGTTCTTC. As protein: CASSPGTGSYNEQFF.

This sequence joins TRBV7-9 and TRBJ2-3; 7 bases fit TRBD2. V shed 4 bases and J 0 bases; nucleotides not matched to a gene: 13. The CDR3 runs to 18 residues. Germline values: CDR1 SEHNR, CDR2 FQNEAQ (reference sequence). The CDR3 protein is CASSSYLLAYPSTDTQYF. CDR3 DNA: TGTGCCAGCAGCTCCTACCTACTAGCGTACCCTAGCACAGATACGCAGTATTTT.

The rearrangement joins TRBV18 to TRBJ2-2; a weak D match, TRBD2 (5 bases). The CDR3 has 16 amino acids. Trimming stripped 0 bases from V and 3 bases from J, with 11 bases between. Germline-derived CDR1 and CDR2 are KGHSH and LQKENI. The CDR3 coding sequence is TGTGCCAGCTCACCACCCAGCGGAACTTACACCGGGGAGCTGTTTTTT. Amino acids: CASSPPSGTYTGELFF.

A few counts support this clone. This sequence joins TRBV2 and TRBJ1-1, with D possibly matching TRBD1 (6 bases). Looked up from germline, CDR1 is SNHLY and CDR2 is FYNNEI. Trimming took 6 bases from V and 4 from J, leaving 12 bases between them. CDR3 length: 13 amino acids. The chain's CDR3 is CASSLDRSTEAFF. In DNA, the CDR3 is TGTGCCAGCAGCCTTGACAGGAGCACTGAAGCTTTCTTT.